Presented here are 3 T cell receptor beta chains from one specimen sequenced in a study of CXCR3-negative and CXCR3-positive naive CD8 T cells. Notes on the study in general: CXCR3-expressing naive cells carried TRB CDR3s more hydrophobic than those of CXCR3-negative naive cells.

Their specific antigens are unknown. Carrying UMI labels, the TRB cDNA libraries were prepared through 5' RACE. TCRdb derives one entry per CDR3 protein from the 5' RACE reads, leaving out DNA. The specimen's table records 60,000 to 65,000 distinct CDR3 sequences. Sequencing was performed on naive CXCR3+ CD8+ T cells from blood. Subset noted: CD45RO-CCR7+CD27+CD95- naive CD8+ T cells expressing CXCR3 (TNR3+). Every receptor here comes from a human donor in good health. Some clones in this sample may be carry-over from other donors' samples.

The chain carries TRBV19 and TRBJ2-2; TCRdb selects TRBD1, and the lack of DNA leaves this call unchecked. The germline V gene encodes CDR1 LNHDA and CDR2 SQIVND (reference sequence). This CDR3 has 16 amino acids. CDR3 in amino acids: CASSTLLGRSTGELFF.

This chain joins TRBV12-3 or TRBV12-4 and TRBJ1-1; TCRdb outputs TRBD1, but without DNA this stays unchecked. This CDR3 is 15 amino acids long. This CDR3 reads CASRPDRFMNTEAFF.

This sequence joins TRBV7-2 and TRBJ2-7; checking the TCRdb D call of TRBD1 is not possible without DNA. This CDR3 is built from 13 residues. Germline CDR1 is SGHTA and CDR2 is FQGNSA. The CDR3 region is CASSNTGSYEQYF.